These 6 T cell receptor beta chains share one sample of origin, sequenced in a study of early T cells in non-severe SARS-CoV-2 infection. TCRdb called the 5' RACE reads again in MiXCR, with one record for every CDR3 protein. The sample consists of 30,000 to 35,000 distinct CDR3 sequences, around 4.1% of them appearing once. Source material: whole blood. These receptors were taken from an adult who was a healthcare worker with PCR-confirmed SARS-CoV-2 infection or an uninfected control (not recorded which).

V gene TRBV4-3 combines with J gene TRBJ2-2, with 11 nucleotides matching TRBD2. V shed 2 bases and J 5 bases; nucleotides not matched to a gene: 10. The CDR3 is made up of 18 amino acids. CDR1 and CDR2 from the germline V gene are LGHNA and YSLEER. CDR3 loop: CASSQRSTSGGRTGELFF. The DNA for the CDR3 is TGCGCCAGCAGCCAACGGTCAACTAGCGGGGGCCGGACCGGGGAGCTGTTTTTT.

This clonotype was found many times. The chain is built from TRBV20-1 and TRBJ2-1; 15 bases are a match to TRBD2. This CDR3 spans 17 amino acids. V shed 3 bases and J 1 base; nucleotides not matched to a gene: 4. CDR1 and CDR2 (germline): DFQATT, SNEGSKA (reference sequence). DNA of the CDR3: TGCAGTGCTAGGGGACTAGCGGGGGGTCCTTCCTACAATGAGCAGTTCTTC. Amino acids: CSARGLAGGPSYNEQFF.

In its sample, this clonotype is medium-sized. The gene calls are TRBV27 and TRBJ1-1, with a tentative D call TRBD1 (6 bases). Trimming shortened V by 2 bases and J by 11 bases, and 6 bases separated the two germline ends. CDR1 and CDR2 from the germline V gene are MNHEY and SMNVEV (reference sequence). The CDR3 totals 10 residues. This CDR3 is CASSLRGAFF. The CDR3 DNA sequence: TGTGCCAGCAGTTTAAGGGGGGCTTTCTTT.

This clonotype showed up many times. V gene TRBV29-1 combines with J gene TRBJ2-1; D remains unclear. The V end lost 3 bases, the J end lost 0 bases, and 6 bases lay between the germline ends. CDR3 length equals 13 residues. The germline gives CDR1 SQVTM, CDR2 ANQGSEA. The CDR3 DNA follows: TGCAGCGTTGAGTTCCACTCCTACAATGAGCAGTTCTTC. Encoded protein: CSVEFHSYNEQFF.

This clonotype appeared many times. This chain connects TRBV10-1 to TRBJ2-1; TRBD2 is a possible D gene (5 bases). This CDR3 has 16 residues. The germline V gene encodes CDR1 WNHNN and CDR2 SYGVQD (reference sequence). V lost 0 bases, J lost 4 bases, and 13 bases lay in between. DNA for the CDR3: TGCGCCAGCAGTGAGTCTATAGCGCCCCCGTACAATGAGCAGTTCTTC. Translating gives CASSESIAPPYNEQFF.

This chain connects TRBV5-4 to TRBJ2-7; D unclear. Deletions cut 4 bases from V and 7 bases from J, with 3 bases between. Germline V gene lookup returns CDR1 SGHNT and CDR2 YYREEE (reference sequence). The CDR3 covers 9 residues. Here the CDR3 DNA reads TGTGCCAGCAGCGAGGAGCAGTACTTC. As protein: CASSEEQYF.